A single T cell receptor (beta chain) is shown here with its context. The antigen remains unidentified. With constant-segment primers, 5'RACE yielded cDNA libraries of TCR alpha and TCR beta that carried sample barcodes and UMIs. TCRdb re-called the 5' RACE reads through MiXCR, storing one row per CDR3 protein. Of 470,000 or so distinct CDR3 sequences listed, over 15% are singletons. These data belong to a study of T-cell memory formation after mild COVID-19. CDR1 and CDR2 (germline): SGDLS, YYNGEE. The CDR3 is 18 amino acids. The germline V and J ends were trimmed by 1 base and 1 base, with 15 bases remaining between them. Study-wide findings and caveats: Researchers could not confirm that second-wave clones peaking on day 37 targeted SARS-CoV-2.

The source is an adult woman who had mild COVID-19 (a few samples of this study predate the infection). Cell type and time point are not known. The gene calls are TRBV9 and TRBJ2-6; D ambiguous. Sequenced sample: PBMCs or a T cell subset sorted from them (not recorded which). CDR3 sequence: CASSVSFSFRSGANVLTF. DNA for the CDR3: TGTGCCAGCAGCGTAAGCTTTAGTTTCAGGTCTGGGGCCAACGTCCTGACTTTC.